This entry features one T cell receptor beta chain sequence. The clone's antigen remains unknown. It has no much larger one-base neighbor in the sample; base qualities were not kept. These data are taken from a study of control samples from healthy donors and cancer patients (dated by TCRdb to 2019 to 2021). Libraries were built with the immunoSEQ multiplex PCR assay. TCRdb limited this immuneACCESS table to in-frame rearrangements with V and J called. A share of clones is missing; checked studies link under half to unresolved V genes, and the rest is unexplained. The sample contains about 160,000 clones, 80% to 95% of them found a single time. The biggest ten clones account for around 5.4% of the sample. CDR1 and CDR2 are read off the germline V gene as SGDLS and YYNGEE. Here V drops 0 bases and J drops 4 bases, and the junction holds 8 bases not matched to any gene. The CDR3 spans 16 residues, from the cysteine through the phenylalanine. Only the CDR3 portion is preserved as DNA: 48 bases, with reading frame beginning at the first base.

The sequencing sample was made of blood. The chain is encoded by TRBV9 joined to TRBJ2-3; the central 7 bases match TRBD1. The receptor was isolated from a man younger than 30 in good health. In nucleotide form, the sequence is TGTGCCAGCAGCGTAGGACGACAGGGTGTGGCAGATACGCAGTATTTT. Its protein product is CASSVGRQGVADTQYF.